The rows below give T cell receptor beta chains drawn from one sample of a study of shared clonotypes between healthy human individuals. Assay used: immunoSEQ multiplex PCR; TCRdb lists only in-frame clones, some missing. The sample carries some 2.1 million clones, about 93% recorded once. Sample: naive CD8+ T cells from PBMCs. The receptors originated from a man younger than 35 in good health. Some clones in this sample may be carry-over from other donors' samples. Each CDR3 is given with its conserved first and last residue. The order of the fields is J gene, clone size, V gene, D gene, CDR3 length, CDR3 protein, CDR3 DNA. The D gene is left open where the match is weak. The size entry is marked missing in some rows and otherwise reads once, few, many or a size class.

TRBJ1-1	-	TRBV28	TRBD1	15	CASSTRTGMNTEAFF	TGTGCCAGCAGTACAAGGACAGGGATGAACACTGAAGCTTTCTTT
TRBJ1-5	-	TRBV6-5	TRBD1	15	CASSYGTGVNQPQHF	TGTGCCAGCAGTTACGGGACAGGGGTCAATCAGCCCCAGCATTTT
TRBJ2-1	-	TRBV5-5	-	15	CASSLAPMPGNEQFF	TGTGCCAGCAGCTTGGCCCCCATGCCAGGCAATGAGCAGTTCTTC
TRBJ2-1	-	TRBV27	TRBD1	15	CASSLLTGANNEQFF	TGTGCCAGCAGTTTACTGACAGGGGCAAACAATGAGCAGTTCTTC
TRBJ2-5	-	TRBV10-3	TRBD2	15	CAIRGLAGSWETQYF	TGTGCCATCAGGGGACTAGCGGGATCGTGGGAGACCCAGTACTTC
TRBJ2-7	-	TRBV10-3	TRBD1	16	CAISGTGERDSYEQYF	TGTGCCATCAGCGGGACAGGGGAACGGGACTCCTACGAGCAGTACTTC
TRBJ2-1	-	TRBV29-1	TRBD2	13	CSVAGGNYNEQFF	TGCAGCGTAGCGGGAGGTAACTACAATGAGCAGTTCTTC
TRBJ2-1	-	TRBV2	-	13	CASSDGRSNEQFF	TGTGCCAGCAGTGACGGCAGGAGTAATGAGCAGTTCTTC
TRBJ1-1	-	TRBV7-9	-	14	CASRPGKHDTEAFF	TGTGCCAGCAGGCCCGGGAAGCACGACACTGAAGCTTTCTTT
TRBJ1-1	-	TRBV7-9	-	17	CASSLSGPRFVNTEAFF	TGTGCCAGCAGCTTATCGGGGCCCCGATTTGTGAACACTGAAGCTTTCTTT
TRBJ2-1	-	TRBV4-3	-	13	CASSQFGGNEQFF	TGCGCCAGCAGCCAGTTTGGGGGCAATGAGCAGTTCTTC
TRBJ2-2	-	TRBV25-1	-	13	CASSEGGPGELFF	TGTGCCAGCAGTGAAGGCGGACCCGGGGAGCTGTTCTTT
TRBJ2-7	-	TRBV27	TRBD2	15	CASSPLTSGSYEQYF	TGTGCCAGCAGTCCCCTGACTAGCGGGAGTTACGAGCAGTACTTC
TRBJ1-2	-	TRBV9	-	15	CASSATGTINYGYTF	TGTGCCAGCAGCGCCACCGGGACAATCAACTATGGCTACACCTTC
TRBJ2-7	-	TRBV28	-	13	CASSFPSGYEQYF	TGTGCCAGCAGTTTCCCTTCCGGCTACGAGCAGTACTTC
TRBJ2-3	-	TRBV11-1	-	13	CASSPRGRDTQYF	TGTGCCAGCAGCCCACGGGGGAGAGATACGCAGTATTTT
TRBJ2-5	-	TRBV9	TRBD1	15	CASSAGTGGLETQYF	TGTGCCAGCAGCGCGGGGACAGGGGGACTGGAGACCCAGTACTTC
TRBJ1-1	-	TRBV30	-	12	CAWSVQDTEAFF	TGTGCCTGGAGTGTACAGGACACTGAAGCTTTCTTT
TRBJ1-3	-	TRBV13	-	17	CASSLEPQENSGNTIYF	TGTGCCAGCAGCTTAGAGCCTCAGGAAAACTCTGGAAACACCATATATTTT
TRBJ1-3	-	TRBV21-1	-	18	CASSKRNHRELSGNTIYF	TGTGCCAGCAGCAAAAGAAATCACCGGGAACTCTCTGGAAACACCATATATTTT
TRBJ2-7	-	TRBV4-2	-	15	CASSQDTAAYYEQYF	TGTGCCAGCAGCCAAGACACAGCTGCCTACTACGAGCAGTACTTC
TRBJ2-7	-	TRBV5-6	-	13	CASSLGTFWEQYF	TGTGCCAGCAGCTTGGGGACCTTTTGGGAGCAGTACTTC
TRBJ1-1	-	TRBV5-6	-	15	CASSLGGPLNTEAFF	TGTGCCAGCAGCTTGGGCGGTCCGTTGAACACTGAAGCTTTCTTT
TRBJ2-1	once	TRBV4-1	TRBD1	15	CASSWGQGLYNEQFF	TGCGCCAGCAGCTGGGGACAGGGCCTATACAATGAGCAGTTCTTC
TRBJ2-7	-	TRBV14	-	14	CASSPPGRGHEQYF	TGTGCCAGCAGCCCCCCGGGTCGGGGCCACGAGCAGTACTTC
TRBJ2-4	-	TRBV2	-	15	CASSESWNTAPGQYF	TGTGCCAGCAGTGAGTCCTGGAACACTGCCCCAGGCCAGTACTTC
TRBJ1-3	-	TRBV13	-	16	CASSLGRRASGNTIYF	TGTGCCAGCAGTCTGGGAAGGAGGGCCTCTGGAAACACCATATATTTT
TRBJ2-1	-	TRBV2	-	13	CASPRGRSGEQFF	TGTGCCTCCCCCCGGGGCCGATCGGGGGAGCAGTTCTTC
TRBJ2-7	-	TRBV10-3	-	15	CAISDTRQSSYEQYF	TGTGCCATCAGTGATACTCGACAGAGCTCCTACGAGCAGTACTTC
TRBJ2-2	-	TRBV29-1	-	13	CSVGGTNTGELFF	TGCAGCGTCGGGGGTACGAACACCGGGGAGCTGTTTTTT
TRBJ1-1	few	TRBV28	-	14	CASKRRSMNTEAFF	TGTGCCAGCAAGCGGCGGTCCATGAACACTGAAGCTTTCTTT
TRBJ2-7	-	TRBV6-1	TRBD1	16	CASSAIPGGADNEQYF	TGTGCCAGCAGTGCGATCCCAGGGGGCGCCGACAACGAGCAGTACTTC
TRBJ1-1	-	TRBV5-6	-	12	CASSGGGTEAFF	TGTGCCAGCAGCGGCGGGGGCACTGAAGCTTTCTTT
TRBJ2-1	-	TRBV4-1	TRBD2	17	CASSQRLAGGPYNEQFF	TGCGCCAGCAGCCAACGACTAGCGGGAGGCCCCTACAATGAGCAGTTCTTC
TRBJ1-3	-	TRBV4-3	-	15	CASSRGVYSGNTIYF	TGCGCCAGCAGCCGAGGAGTCTACTCTGGAAACACCATATATTTT
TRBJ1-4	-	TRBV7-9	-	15	CASSGTPERGEKLFF	TGTGCCAGCAGCGGGACCCCCGAACGGGGTGAAAAACTGTTTTTT
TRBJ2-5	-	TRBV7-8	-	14	CASRDWPDQETQYF	TGTGCCAGCAGAGATTGGCCGGACCAAGAGACCCAGTACTTC
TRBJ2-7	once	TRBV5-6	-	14	CASSLGGGTYEQYF	TGTGCCAGCAGCTTGGGAGGCGGGACCTACGAGCAGTACTTC
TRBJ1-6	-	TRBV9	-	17	CASSSFSRAHDNSPLHF	TGTGCCAGCAGCTCCTTCTCTAGGGCACACGATAATTCACCCCTCCACTTT
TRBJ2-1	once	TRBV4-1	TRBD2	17	CASSHLATSGIYNEQFF	TGCGCCAGCAGCCACCTAGCGACTAGCGGGATCTACAATGAGCAGTTCTTC
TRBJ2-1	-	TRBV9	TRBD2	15	CASSVDLAGGYEQFF	TGTGCCAGCAGCGTAGATCTAGCGGGAGGCTATGAGCAGTTCTTC
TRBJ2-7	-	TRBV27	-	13	CASSLRFSYEQYF	TGTGCCAGCAGTCTCCGATTTTCCTACGAGCAGTACTTC